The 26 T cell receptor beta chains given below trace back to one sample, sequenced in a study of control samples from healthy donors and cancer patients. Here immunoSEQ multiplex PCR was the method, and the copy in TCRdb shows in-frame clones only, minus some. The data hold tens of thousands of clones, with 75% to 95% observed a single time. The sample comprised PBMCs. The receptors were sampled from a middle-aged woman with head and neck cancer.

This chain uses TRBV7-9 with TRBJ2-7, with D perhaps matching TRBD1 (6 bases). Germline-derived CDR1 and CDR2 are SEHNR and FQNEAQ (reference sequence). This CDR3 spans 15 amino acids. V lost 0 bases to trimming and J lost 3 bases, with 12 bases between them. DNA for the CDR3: TGTGCCAGCAGCTTAGCGCAGGGGACGGACTACGAGCAGTACTTC. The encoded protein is CASSLAQGTDYEQYF.

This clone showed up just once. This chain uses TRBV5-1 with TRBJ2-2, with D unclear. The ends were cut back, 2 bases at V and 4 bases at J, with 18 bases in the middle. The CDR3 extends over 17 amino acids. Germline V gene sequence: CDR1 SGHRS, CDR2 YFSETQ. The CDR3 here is CASSFRVSSGTTGELFF. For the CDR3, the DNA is TGCGCCAGCAGCTTCCGTGTCTCGTCGGGCACCACCGGGGAGCTGTTTTTT.

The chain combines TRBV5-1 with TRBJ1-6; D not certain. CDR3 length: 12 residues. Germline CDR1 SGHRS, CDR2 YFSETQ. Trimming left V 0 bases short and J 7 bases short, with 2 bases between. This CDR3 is CASSLGNSPLHF. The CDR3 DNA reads TGCGCCAGCAGCTTGGGGAATTCACCCCTCCACTTT.

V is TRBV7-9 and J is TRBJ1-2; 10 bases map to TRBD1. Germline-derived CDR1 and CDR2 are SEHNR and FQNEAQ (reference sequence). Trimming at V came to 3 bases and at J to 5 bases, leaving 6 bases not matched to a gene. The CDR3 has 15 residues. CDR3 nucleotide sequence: TGTGCCAGCAGCTTGACAGGGGGCATCGGGTATGGCTACACCTTC. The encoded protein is CASSLTGGIGYGYTF.

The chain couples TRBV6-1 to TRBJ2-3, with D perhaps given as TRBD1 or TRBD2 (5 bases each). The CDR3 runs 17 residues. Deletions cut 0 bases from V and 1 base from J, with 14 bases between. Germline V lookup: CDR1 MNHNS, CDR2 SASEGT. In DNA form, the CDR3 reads TGTGCCAGCAGTGAAGCCCTGGGGGTCCGACGCACAGATACGCAGTATTTT. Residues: CASSEALGVRRTDTQYF.

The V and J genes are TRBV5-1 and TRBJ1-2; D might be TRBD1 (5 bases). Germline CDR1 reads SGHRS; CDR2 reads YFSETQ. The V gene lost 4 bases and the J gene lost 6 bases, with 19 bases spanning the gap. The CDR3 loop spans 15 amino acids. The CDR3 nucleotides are TGCGCCAGCAGCGGAGGGGACCTCCTTCCCCATGGCTACACCTTC. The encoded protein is CASSGGDLLPHGYTF.

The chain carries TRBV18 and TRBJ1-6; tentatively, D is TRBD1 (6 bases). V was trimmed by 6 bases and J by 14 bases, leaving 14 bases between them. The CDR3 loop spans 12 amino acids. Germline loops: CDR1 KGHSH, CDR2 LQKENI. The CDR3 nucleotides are TGTGCCAGCTCGGACAGCTCGGGCACCCTCCACTTT. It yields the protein CASSDSSGTLHF.

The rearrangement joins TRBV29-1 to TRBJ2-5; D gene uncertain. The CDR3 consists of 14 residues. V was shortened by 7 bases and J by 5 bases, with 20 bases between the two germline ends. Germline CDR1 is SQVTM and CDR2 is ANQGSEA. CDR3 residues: CSGLSQLVGETQYF. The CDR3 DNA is TGCAGCGGCCTCTCACAGCTAGTGGGGGAGACCCAGTACTTC.

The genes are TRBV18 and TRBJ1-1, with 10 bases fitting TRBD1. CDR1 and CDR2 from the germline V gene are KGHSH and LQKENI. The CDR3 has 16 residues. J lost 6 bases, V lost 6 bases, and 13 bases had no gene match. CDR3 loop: CASSRQGATELAEAFF. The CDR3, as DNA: TGTGCCAGCTCTCGACAGGGGGCCACCGAACTGGCTGAAGCTTTCTTT.

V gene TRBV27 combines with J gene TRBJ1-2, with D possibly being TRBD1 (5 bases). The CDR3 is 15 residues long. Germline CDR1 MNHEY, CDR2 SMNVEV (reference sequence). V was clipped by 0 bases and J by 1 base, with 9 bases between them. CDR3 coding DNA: TGTGCCAGCAGTTTATCGGGGGGGATTAACTATGGCTACACCTTC. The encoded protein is CASSLSGGINYGYTF.

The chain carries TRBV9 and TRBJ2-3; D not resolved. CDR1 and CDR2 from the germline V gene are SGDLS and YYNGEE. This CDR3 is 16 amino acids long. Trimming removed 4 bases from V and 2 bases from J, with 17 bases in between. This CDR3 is CASSPGASPYTDTQYF. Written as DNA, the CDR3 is TGTGCCAGCAGCCCAGGAGCGAGCCCTTACACAGATACGCAGTATTTT. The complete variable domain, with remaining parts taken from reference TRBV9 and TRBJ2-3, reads DSGVTQTPKHLITATGQRVTLRCSPRSGDLSVYWYQQSLDQGLQFLIQYYNGEERAKGNILERFSAQQFPDLHSELNLSSLELGDSALYFCASSPGASPYTDTQYFGPGTRLTVL.

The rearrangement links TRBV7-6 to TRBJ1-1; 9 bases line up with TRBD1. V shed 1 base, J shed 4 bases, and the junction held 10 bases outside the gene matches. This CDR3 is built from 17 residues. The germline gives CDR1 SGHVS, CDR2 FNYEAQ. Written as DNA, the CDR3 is TGTGCCAGCAGCTTAGTGAGGGACAGGGTACCGGCCACTGAAGCTTTCTTT. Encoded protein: CASSLVRDRVPATEAFF.

Written as DNA, the CDR3 is TGTGCCAGTAGTGCTCGACAGGGGTTCACCGATACGCAGTATTTT. It encodes CASSARQGFTDTQYF. The chain couples TRBV19 to TRBJ2-3; TRBD1 matches at 8 bases. The junction had 10 bases not matched to a gene; V was cut back by 5 bases and J by 6 bases. Germline V gives CDR1 LNHDA, CDR2 SQIVND (reference sequence). There are 15 residues in the CDR3.

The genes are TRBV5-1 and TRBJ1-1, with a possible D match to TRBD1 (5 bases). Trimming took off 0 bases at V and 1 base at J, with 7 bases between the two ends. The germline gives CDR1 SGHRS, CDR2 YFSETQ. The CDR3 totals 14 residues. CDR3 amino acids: CASSLVDRNTEAFF. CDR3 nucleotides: TGCGCCAGCAGCTTGGTAGACAGGAACACTGAAGCTTTCTTT.

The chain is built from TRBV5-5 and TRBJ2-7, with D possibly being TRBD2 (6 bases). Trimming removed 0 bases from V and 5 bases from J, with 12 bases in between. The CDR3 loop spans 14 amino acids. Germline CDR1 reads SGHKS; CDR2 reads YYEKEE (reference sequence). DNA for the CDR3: TGTGCCAGCAGCTTGGCCCTCGCGGGGAACGAGCAGTACTTC. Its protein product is CASSLALAGNEQYF.

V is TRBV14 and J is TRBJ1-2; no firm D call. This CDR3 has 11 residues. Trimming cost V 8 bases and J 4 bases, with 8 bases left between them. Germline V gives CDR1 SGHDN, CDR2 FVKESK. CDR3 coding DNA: TGTGCCAGCGGGGTAGGCTATGGCTACACCTTC. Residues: CASGVGYGYTF.

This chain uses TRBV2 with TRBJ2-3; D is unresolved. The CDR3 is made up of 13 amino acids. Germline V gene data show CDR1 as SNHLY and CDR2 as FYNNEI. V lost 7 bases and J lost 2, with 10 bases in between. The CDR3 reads CASKAVFTDTQYF. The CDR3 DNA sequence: TGTGCCAGCAAGGCTGTCTTCACAGATACGCAGTATTTT.

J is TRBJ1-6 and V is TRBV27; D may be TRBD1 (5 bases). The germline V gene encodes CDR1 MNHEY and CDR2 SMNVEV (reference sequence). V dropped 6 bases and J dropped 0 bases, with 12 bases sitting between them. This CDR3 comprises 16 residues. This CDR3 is CASRQGASSYNSPLHF. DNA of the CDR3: TGTGCCAGCAGGCAGGGCGCCAGCTCCTATAATTCACCCCTCCACTTT.

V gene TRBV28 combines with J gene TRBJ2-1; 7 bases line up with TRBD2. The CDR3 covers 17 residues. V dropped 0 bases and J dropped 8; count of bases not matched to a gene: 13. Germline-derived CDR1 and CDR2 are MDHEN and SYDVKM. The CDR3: CASSLWRSRGAGDEQFF. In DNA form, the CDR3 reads TGTGCCAGCAGTTTATGGCGCTCGAGGGGCGCGGGGGATGAGCAGTTCTTC.

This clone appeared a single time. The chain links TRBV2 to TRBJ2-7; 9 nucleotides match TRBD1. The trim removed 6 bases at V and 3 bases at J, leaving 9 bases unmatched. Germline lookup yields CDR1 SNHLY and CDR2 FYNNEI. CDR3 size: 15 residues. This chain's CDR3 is CASRAGTGIIYEQYF. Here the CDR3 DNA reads TGTGCCAGCAGAGCCGGGACAGGGATAATCTACGAGCAGTACTTC.

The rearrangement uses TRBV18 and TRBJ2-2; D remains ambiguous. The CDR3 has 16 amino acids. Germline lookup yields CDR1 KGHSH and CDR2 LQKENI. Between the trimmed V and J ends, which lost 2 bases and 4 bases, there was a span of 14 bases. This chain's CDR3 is CASSPGNPFGTGELFF. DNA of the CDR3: TGTGCCAGCTCACCAGGGAACCCCTTCGGCACCGGGGAGCTGTTTTTT.

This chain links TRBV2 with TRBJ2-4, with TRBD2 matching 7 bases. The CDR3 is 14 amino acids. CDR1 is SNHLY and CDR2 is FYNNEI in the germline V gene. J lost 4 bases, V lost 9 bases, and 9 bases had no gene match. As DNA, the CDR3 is TGTGCCAGTGCGGCTAGCGGTGCTAAAAACATTCAGTACTTC. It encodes CASAASGAKNIQYF.

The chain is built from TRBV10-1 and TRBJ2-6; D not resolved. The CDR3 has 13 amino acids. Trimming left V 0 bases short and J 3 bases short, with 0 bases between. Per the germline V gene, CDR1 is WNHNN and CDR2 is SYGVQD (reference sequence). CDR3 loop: CASSESGANVLTF. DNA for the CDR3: TGCGCCAGCAGTGAGTCTGGGGCCAACGTCCTGACTTTC.

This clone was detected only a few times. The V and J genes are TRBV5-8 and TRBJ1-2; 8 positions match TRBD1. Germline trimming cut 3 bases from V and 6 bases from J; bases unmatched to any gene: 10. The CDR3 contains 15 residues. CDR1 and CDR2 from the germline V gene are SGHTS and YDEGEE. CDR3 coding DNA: TGTGCCAGCAGCTCGCTCAGGGGGCTAGGGGATGGCTACACCTTC. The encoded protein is CASSSLRGLGDGYTF.

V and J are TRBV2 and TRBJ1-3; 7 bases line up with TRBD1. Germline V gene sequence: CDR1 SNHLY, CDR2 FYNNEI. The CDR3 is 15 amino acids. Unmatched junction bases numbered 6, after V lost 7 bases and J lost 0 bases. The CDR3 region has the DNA TGTGCCAGCAACAAACAGGGGCACTCTGGAAACACCATATATTTT. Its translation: CASNKQGHSGNTIYF.

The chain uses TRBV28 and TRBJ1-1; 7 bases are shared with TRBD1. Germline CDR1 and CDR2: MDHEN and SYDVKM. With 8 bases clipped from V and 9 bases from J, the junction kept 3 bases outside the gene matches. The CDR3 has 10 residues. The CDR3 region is CASRRGQAFF. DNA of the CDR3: TGTGCCAGCCGGAGGGGGCAAGCTTTCTTT.